The 15 T cell receptor beta chains reported below all come from one sample, sequenced in a study of blood T cell repertoires in COVID-19. Assay: immunoSEQ multiplex PCR; the TCRdb copy retains only in-frame clones and omits some. Of roughly 150,000 clones listed, more than 70% are singletons. The sequencing input was peripheral blood. These receptors originate from a woman between 65 and 79 years old who had recovered from COVID-19.

This clone is a singleton in its sample. The chain uses TRBV29-1 and TRBJ1-2; the D is unclear. The germline V and J ends were trimmed by 3 bases and 7 bases, with 12 bases remaining between them. From germline, CDR1 is SQVTM and CDR2 ANQGSEA. The length of the CDR3 is 12 residues. CDR3 nucleotides: TGCAGCGTTGATGCGCGGGGTCCTGGCTACACCTTC. This sequence encodes CSVDARGPGYTF. Full variable domain (outside the CDR3, taken from reference TRBV29-1 and TRBJ1-2): SAVISQKPSRDICQRGTSLTIQCQVDSQVTMMFWYRQQPGQSLTLIATANQGSEATYESGFVIDKFPISRPNLTFSTLTVSNMSPEDSSIYLCSVDARGPGYTFGSGTRLTVV.

The chain is built from TRBV13 and TRBJ1-1; D uncertain. This CDR3 has 14 amino acids. The germline V gene encodes CDR1 PRHDT and CDR2 FYEKMQ (reference sequence). Trimming took 0 bases from V and 5 from J, leaving 10 bases between them. Here the CDR3 DNA reads TGTGCCAGCAGCTTAGGAAGCCGAGGGACTGAAGCTTTCTTT. Its protein product is CASSLGSRGTEAFF. Using reference TRBV13 and TRBJ1-1 for the parts outside the CDR3, the full variable domain is AAGVIQSPRHLIKEKRETATLKCYPIPRHDTVYWYQQGPGQDPQFLISFYEKMQSDKGSIPDRFSAQQFSDYHSELNMSSLELGDSALYFCASSLGSRGTEAFFGQGTRLTVV.

DNA of the CDR3: TGTGCCAGCAGTTACGGCGGCAGACAAGAGACCCAGTACTTC. Its protein product is CASSYGGRQETQYF. This chain connects TRBV6-5 to TRBJ2-5, with D uncertain. The CDR3 covers 14 residues. Between the trimmed V and J ends, which lost 2 bases and 2 bases, there was a span of 9 bases. Germline V gene data show CDR1 as MNHEY and CDR2 as SVGAGI.

This clone came up a few times. This rearrangement joins TRBV18 to TRBJ1-1, with D possibly being TRBD1 (6 bases). CDR1 and CDR2 from the germline V gene are KGHSH and LQKENI. Between the trimmed V and J ends, which lost 3 bases and 3 bases, there was a span of 11 bases. The CDR3 spans 14 residues. The CDR3 loop reads CASSPGGGDTEAFF. Here the CDR3 DNA reads TGTGCCAGCTCACCGGGGGGGGGCGACACTGAAGCTTTCTTT.

The gene calls are TRBV9 and TRBJ2-1; TRBD1 might be the D (6 bases). CDR3 length equals 13 residues. Per germline, CDR1 SGDLS and CDR2 YYNGEE. V was pared by 3 bases and J by 5 bases, with 9 bases between. Here the CDR3 reads CASSAGQHNEQFF. DNA for the CDR3: TGTGCCAGCAGCGCCGGACAGCACAATGAGCAGTTCTTC.

The rearrangement joins TRBV6-5 to TRBJ2-7; D possibly corresponds to TRBD1 (5 bases). CDR3 length: 14 amino acids. Germline-derived CDR1 and CDR2 are MNHEY and SVGAGI. The V and J ends lost 2 bases and 0 bases respectively, with 8 bases between them. The DNA for the CDR3 is TGTGCCAGCAGTTACGGGGCAGTCTCCTACGAGCAGTACTTC. Translating it yields CASSYGAVSYEQYF.

This clone has just one count. The genes are TRBV2 and TRBJ2-7, with TRBD2 identical over 14 bases. With V trimmed by 10 bases and J by 5 bases, 25 bases remained unmatched. The CDR3 loop spans 20 amino acids. CDR1 and CDR2 (germline): SNHLY, FYNNEI. CDR3 DNA: TGTGCCACACAGAACTATGCCGGACTAGCGGGAGGTGGGAGTAGGGACGAGCAGTACTTC. Translation gives CATQNYAGLAGGGSRDEQYF.

The chain is built from TRBV3-1 (or the pseudogene TRBV3-2) and TRBJ1-2; TRBD1 agrees at 7 bases. The CDR3 is made up of 17 amino acids. The trim removed 3 bases at V and 4 bases at J, leaving 14 bases unmatched. The germline V gene encodes CDR1 LGHDT and CDR2 YNNKEL (reference sequence). The CDR3 nucleotides are TGTGCCAGCAGCCAGGCCGGGACAGCACCTTGGGGCTATGGCTACACCTTC. This codes for CASSQAGTAPWGYGYTF.

This clone was detected ten times or more. The chain links TRBV7-8 to TRBJ1-4, with TRBD1 matching 7 bases. V dropped 4 bases and J dropped 5; count of bases not matched to a gene: 4. The CDR3 consists of 14 residues. Germline lookup yields CDR1 SGHVS and CDR2 FQNEAQ. The CDR3 coding sequence is TGTGCCAGCAGCTCCGGGACAGCAAATGAAAAACTGTTTTTT. Translated, it gives CASSSGTANEKLFF.

The chain is built from TRBV7-8 and TRBJ2-7; TRBD1 is a possible D gene (6 bases). This CDR3 spans 13 amino acids. V lost 5 bases and J lost 6, with 14 bases in between. From germline, CDR1 is SGHVS and CDR2 FQNEAQ. Written as DNA, the CDR3 is TGTGCCAGCAGCCCCCCTTGGGGGCTCGAGCAGTACTTC. It is translated as CASSPPWGLEQYF.

The chain employs TRBV5-1 and TRBJ1-1; D unresolved. The CDR3 covers 13 residues. Trimming removed 7 bases at V and 1 base at J, with 11 bases between. CDR1 SGHRS and CDR2 YFSETQ come from the germline V gene. The CDR3 loop reads CASGEDPNTEAFF. The CDR3 region has the DNA TGCGCCAGCGGGGAGGACCCGAACACTGAAGCTTTCTTT.

The chain has TRBV14 and TRBJ2-7, with D possibly matching TRBD2 (6 bases). Germline V CDR1 and CDR2: SGHDN, FVKESK. CDR3 length: 16 amino acids. The V and J ends lost 2 bases and 6 bases respectively, with 20 bases between them. CDR3 sequence reads: CASSQYLAGGVIEQYF. The CDR3 bases are TGTGCCAGCAGCCAATATTTAGCCGGGGGAGTGATCGAGCAGTACTTC.

CDR3 nucleotide sequence: TGTGCCAGCAGCTGGGGGGGGATGGAGCCCCAGCATTTT. Residues: CASSWGGMEPQHF. The V gene is TRBV7-9, the J gene TRBJ1-5, with D perhaps matching TRBD1 (5 bases). Looked up from germline, CDR1 is SEHNR and CDR2 is FQNEAQ (reference sequence). V was cut by 4 bases and J by 8 bases, with 12 bases left in between. CDR3 size: 13 residues.

The chain couples TRBV11-3 to TRBJ2-2; D unresolved. V was cut by 5 bases and J by 7 bases, with 8 bases left in between. This CDR3 is built from 12 residues. The germline V gene has CDR1 SGHNT and CDR2 YENEEA. CDR3 coding DNA: TGTGCCAGCAGCACTATTGGCGGGGAGCTGTTTTTT. Translating it yields CASSTIGGELFF.

This chain joins TRBV2 and TRBJ2-7; TRBD2 aligns across 7 bases. CDR1 is SNHLY and CDR2 is FYNNEI in the germline V gene. There are 14 residues in the CDR3. V trimming: 10 bases; J trimming: 0 bases; junction bases outside the gene matches: 9. CDR3 sequence (DNA): TGTGCCACCTCCGCAGGGAGGGGCTCCTACGAGCAGTACTTC. This translates into CATSAGRGSYEQYF.